This TCR beta chain was sequenced for a study of blood T cell repertoires in COVID-19. As for the study in general: Sources were T cells, B-cell-depleted T cells, or PBMCs; the material itself was cDNA or gDNA.

Assay used: immunoSEQ multiplex PCR; TCRdb lists only in-frame clones, some missing. This sample yields 130,000 to 150,000 clones, of which 88% are seen a single time; about 1.7% belongs to the top ten. What was sequenced was peripheral blood. The clonotype was recovered from a woman between 45 and 60 years old with acute or convalescent COVID-19.

DNA of the CDR3: TGTGCCGGGCAGGGGGCAACCAAAAACATTCAGTACTTC. Encoded protein: CAGQGATKNIQYF. The J gene is TRBJ2-4, the V gene TRBV7-9; 8 bases match TRBD1. The CDR3 runs 13 residues. CDR1 is SEHNR, CDR2 FQNEAQ, per germline (reference sequence). The V gene end was trimmed by 11 bases and the J gene end by 2 bases; junction bases not matched to a gene: 5.